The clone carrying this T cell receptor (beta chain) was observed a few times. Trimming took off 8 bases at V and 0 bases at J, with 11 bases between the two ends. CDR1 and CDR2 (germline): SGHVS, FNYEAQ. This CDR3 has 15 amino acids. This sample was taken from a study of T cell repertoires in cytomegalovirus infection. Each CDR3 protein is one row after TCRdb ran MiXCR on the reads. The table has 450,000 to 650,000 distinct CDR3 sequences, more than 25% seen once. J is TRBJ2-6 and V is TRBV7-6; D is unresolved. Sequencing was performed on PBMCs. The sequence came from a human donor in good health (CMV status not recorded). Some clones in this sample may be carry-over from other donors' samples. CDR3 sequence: CASQTKSSGANVLTF. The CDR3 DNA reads TGTGCCAGCCAGACCAAGAGCTCTGGGGCCAACGTCCTGACTTTC.